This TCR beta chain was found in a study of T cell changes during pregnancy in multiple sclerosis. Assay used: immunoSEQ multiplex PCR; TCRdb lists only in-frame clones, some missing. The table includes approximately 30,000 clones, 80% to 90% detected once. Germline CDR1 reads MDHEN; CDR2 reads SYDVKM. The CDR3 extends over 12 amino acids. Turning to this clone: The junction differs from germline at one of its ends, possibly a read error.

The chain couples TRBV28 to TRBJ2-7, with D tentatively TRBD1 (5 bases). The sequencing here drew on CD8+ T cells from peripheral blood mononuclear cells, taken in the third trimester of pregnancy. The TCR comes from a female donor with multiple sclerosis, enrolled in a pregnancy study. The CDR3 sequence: CASSLSGRVAAF. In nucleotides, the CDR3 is TGTGCCAGCAGTTTATCAGGCAGGGTGGCCGCCTTC.